The clone carrying this TCR beta chain was counted many times. The entry originates in a study of T cells in Graves' hyperthyroidism and ophthalmopathy. The CDR3 regions of TCR beta were amplified from RNA transcripts. HTBI primers drove first-round RT-PCR of the TCR CDR3. Via MiXCR, TCRdb re-called the multiplex PCR reads, giving one row per CDR3 protein. The sample has about 360,000 distinct CDR3 sequences; about 19% are singletons. CDR1 is MNHNS, CDR2 SASEGT, per germline. V was cut by 11 bases and J by 1 base, with 12 bases left in between. CDR3 size: 12 residues. The rearrangement uses TRBV6-1 and TRBJ2-7, with a tentative D call TRBD2 (6 bases). The receptor's source is a woman aged 18 to 35 with Graves' hyperthyroidism. Sequencing was performed on blood. CDR3 sequence (DNA): TGTGCCGGAGGGTTTTATTCCTACGAGCAGTACTTC. Residues: CAGGFYSYEQYF.